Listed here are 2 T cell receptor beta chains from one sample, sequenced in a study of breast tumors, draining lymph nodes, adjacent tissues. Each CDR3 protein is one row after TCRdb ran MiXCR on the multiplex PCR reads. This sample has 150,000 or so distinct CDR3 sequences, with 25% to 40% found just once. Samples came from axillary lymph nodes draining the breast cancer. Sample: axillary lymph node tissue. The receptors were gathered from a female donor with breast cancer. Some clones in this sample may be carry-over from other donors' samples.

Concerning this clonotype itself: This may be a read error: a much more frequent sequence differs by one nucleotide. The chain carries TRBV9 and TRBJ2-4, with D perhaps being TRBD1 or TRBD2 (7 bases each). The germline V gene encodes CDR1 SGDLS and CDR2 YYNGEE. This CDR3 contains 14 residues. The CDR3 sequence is CASSAGTAGNIQSF. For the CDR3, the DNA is TGCGCCAGCAGCGCGGGGACAGCGGGAAACATTCAGTCCTTC. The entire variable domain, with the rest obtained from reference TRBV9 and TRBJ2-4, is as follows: DSGVTQTPKHLITATGQRVTLRCSPRSGDLSVYWYQQSLDQGLQFLIQYYNGEERAKGNILERFSAQQFPDLHSELNLSSLELGDSALYFCASSAGTAGNIQSFGAGTRLSVL.

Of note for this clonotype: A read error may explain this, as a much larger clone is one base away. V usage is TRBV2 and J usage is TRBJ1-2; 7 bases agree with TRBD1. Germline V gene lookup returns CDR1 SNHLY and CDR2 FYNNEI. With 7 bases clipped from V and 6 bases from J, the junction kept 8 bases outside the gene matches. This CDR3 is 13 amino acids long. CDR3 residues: CASNQDRVDGYTF. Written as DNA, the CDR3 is TGTGCCAGCAACCAAGACAGGGTCGATGGCTACACCTTC.